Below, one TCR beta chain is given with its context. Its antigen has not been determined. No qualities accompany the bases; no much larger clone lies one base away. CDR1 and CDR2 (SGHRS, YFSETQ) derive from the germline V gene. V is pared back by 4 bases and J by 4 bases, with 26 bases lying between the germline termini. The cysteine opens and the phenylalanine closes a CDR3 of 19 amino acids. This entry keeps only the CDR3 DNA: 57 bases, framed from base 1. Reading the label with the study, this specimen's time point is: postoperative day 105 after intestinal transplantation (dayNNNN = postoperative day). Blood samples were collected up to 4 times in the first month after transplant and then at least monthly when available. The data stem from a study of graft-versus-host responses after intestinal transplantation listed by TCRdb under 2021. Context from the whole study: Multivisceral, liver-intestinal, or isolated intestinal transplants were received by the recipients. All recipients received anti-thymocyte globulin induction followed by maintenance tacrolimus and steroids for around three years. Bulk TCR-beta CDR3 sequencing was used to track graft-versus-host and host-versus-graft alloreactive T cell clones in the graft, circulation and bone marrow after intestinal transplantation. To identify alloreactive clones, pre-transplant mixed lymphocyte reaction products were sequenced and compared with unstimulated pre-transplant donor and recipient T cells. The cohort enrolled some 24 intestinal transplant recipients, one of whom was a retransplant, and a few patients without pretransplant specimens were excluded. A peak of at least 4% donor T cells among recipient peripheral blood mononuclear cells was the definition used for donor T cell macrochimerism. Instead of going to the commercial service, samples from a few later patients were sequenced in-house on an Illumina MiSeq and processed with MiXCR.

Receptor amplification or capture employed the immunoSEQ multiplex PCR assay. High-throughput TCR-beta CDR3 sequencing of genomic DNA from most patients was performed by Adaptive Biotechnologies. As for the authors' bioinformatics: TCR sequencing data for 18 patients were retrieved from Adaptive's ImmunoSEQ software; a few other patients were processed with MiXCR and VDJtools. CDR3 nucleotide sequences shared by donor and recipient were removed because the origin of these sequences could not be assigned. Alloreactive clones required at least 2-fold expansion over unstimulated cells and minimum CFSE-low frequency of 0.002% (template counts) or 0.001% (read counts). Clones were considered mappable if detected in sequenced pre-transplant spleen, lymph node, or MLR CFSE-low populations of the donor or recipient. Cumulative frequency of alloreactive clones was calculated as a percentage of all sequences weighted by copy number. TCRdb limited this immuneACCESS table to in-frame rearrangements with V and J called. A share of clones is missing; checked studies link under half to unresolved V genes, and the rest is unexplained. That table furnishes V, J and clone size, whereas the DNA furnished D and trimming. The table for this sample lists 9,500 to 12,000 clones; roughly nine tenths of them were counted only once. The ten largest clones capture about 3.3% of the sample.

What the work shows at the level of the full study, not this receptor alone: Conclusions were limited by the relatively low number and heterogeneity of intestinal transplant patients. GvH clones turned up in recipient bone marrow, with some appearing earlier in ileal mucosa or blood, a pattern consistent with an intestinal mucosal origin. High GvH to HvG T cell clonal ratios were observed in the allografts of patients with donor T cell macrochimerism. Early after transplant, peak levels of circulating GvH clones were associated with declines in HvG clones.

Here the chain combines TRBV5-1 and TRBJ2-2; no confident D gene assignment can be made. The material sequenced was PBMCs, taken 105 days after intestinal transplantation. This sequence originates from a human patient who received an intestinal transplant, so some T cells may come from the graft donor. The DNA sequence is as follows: TGCGCCAGCAGCCCTCGGTTGAGGCAGGTCTTGGTGACCACCGGGGAGCTGTTTTTT. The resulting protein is CASSPRLRQVLVTTGELFF.